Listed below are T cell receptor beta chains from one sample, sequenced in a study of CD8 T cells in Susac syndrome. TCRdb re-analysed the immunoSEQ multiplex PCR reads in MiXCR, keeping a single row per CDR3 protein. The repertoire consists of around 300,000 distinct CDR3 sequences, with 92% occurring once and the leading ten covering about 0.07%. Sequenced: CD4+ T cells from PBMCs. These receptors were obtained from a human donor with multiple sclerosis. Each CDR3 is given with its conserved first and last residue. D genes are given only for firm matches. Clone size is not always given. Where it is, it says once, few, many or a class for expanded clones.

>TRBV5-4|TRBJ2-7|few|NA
CTSSLEGPRNEQYF
TGTACCAGCAGCTTGGAGGGACCGAGGAACGAGCAGTACTTC
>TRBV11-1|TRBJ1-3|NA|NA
CASSQYDSTSGNTIYF
TGTGCCAGCAGCCAGTACGACAGTACCTCTGGAAACACCATATATTTT
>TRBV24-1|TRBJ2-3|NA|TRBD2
CATSDPGLAGGADTQYF
TGTGCCACCAGTGATCCGGGACTAGCGGGGGGGGCAGATACGCAGTATTTT
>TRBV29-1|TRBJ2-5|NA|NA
CSVEDPWAGAETQYF
TGCAGCGTTGAAGATCCATGGGCGGGGGCTGAGACCCAGTACTTC
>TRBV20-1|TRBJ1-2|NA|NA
CSAREGGTYGYTF
TGCAGTGCTAGAGAGGGGGGAACCTATGGCTACACCTTC
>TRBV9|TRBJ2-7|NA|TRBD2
CASSVALAGDYEQYF
TGTGCCAGCAGCGTAGCACTAGCGGGGGACTACGAGCAGTACTTC
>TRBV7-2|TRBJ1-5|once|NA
CASSSQRQPNQPQHF
TGTGCCAGCAGCTCCCAACGACAGCCCAATCAGCCCCAGCATTTT
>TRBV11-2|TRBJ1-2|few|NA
CASSLAGNYGYTF
TGTGCCAGCAGCTTGGCTGGGAACTATGGCTACACCTTC
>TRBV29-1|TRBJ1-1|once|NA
CSVHRQNTEAFF
TGCAGCGTTCACAGACAGAACACTGAAGCTTTCTTT
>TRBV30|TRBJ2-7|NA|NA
CAWSADPYEQYF
TGTGCCTGGAGTGCGGATCCCTACGAGCAGTACTTC
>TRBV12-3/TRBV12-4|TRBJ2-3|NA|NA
CASSFEDGTLTSTDTQYF
TGTGCCAGCAGTTTTGAGGACGGCACCCTAACTAGCACAGATACGCAGTATTTT
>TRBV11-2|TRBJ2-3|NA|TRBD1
CASSARARGTGYPRGTDTQYF
TGTGCCAGCAGCGCACGCGCGAGAGGGACAGGGTATCCGCGGGGCACAGATACGCAGTATTTT
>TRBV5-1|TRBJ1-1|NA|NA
CASSLGPALNTEAFF
TGCGCCAGCAGCTTGGGTCCAGCTTTGAACACTGAAGCTTTCTTT
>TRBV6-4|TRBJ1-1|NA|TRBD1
CASSPETGQNTEAFF
TGTGCCAGCAGTCCCGAGACAGGGCAGAACACTGAAGCTTTCTTT
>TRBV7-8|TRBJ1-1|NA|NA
CASSATGYLGTEAFF
TGTGCCAGCAGCGCAACAGGGTATCTTGGCACTGAAGCTTTCTTT
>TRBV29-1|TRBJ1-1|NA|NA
CSVVRTGTFF
TGCAGCGTTGTCCGGACGGGAACTTTCTTT
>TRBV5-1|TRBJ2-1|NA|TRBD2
CASSQPPAGGSYNEQFF
TGCGCCAGCAGCCAACCCCCAGCGGGAGGGTCCTACAATGAGCAGTTCTTC
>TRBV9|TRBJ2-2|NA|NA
CASSVLNSNTGELFF
TGTGCCAGCAGCGTATTAAACAGCAACACCGGGGAGCTGTTTTTT
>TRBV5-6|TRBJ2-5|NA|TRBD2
CASSFDSGGGETQYF
TGTGCCAGCAGCTTTGATAGCGGCGGGGGAGAGACCCAGTACTTC
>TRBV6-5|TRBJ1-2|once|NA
CASSYSIGDGYTF
TGTGCCAGCAGTTACTCAATAGGAGATGGCTACACCTTC
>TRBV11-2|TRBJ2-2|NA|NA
CASSFAGLPTGELFF
TGTGCCAGCAGCTTTGCAGGGTTGCCCACCGGGGAGCTGTTTTTT
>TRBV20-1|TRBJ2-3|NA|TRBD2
CSAKGAPSGKPDDTQYF
TGCAGTGCAAAGGGGGCCCCTAGCGGGAAACCCGACGATACGCAGTATTTT
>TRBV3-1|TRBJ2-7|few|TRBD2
CASSGGPYEQYF
TGTGCCTCATCGGGAGGACCCTACGAGCAGTACTTC
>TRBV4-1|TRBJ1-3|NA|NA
CASSSLAGDGNTIYF
TGCGCCAGCAGCTCTCTTGCTGGGGATGGAAACACCATATATTTT
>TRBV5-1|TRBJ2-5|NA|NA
CASSFTAGETQYF
TGCGCCAGCAGCTTCACAGCAGGGGAGACCCAGTACTTC
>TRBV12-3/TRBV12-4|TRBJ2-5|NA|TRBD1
CASSFQGQGGQETQYF
TGTGCCAGCAGTTTCCAAGGACAGGGGGGCCAAGAGACCCAGTACTTC
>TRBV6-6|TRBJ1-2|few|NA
CASRDLRGYTF
TGTGCCAGTCGGGACCTTAGGGGCTACACCTTC
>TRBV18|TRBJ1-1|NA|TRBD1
CASSPSTGANTEAFF
TGTGCCAGCTCACCTTCTACAGGGGCGAACACTGAAGCTTTCTTT
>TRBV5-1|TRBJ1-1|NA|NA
CASSLWGPLNTEAFF
TGCGCCAGCAGCTTATGGGGACCGTTGAACACTGAAGCTTTCTTT
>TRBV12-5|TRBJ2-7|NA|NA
CASGEGLTYEQYF
TGTGCTAGTGGTGAGGGTCTGACCTACGAGCAGTACTTC
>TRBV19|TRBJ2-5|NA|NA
CASGRSEETQYF
TGTGCCAGTGGGCGGAGCGAAGAGACCCAGTACTTC
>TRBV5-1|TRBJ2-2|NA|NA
CASSLQASASNTGELFF
TGCGCCAGCAGCCTACAAGCTAGCGCTTCGAACACCGGGGAGCTGTTTTTT
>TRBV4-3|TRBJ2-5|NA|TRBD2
CASSPTLAGEETQYF
TGCGCCAGCAGCCCGACCCTAGCGGGAGAAGAGACCCAGTACTTC
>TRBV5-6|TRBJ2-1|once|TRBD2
CASSPRTSGGVAEQFF
TGTGCCAGCAGCCCTCGGACTAGCGGGGGGGTTGCTGAGCAGTTCTTC
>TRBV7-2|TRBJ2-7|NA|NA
CASSLLPESYEQYF
TGTGCCAGCAGCTTATTGCCGGAGTCCTACGAGCAGTACTTC
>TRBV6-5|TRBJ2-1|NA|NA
CASSSTLAVSYNEQFF
TGTGCCAGCAGTTCTACTTTAGCGGTCTCCTACAATGAGCAGTTCTTC
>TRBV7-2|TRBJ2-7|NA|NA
CASSREAVSWYEQYF
TGTGCCAGCAGCCGTGAAGCGGTTAGCTGGTACGAGCAGTACTTC
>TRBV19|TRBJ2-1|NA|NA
CASSPGTPNEQFF
TGTGCCAGTAGTCCAGGGACTCCTAATGAGCAGTTCTTC
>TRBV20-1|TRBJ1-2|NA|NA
CSARDGSRGYGYTF
TGCAGTGCTAGAGATGGGAGCCGGGGCTATGGCTACACCTTC
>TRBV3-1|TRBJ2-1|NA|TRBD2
CASSRGGPSNEQFF
TGTGCCAGCAGCCGCGGGGGACCTAGCAATGAGCAGTTCTTC
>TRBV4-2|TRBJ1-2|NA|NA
CASSQEGALAGYTF
TGTGCCAGCAGCCAAGAGGGGGCGTTGGCTGGCTACACCTTC
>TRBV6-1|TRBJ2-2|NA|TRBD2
CASRGLAAPNTGELFF
TGTGCCAGCAGAGGACTAGCGGCCCCGAACACCGGGGAGCTGTTTTTT
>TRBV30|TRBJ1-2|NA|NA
CAWSPNRVGYTF
TGTGCCTGGAGTCCCAACAGGGTTGGCTACACCTTC
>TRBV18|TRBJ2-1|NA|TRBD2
CASSSGTSGIGRSYNEQFF
TGTGCCAGCTCATCCGGGACTAGCGGGATTGGGCGCTCCTACAATGAGCAGTTCTTC
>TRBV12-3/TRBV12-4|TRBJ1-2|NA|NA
CASSLGEAIGYTF
TGTGCCAGCAGTTTAGGGGAAGCTATTGGCTACACCTTC
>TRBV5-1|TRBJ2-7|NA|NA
CASSLEGVVVYEQYF
TGCGCCAGCAGCTTGGAGGGGGTTGTTGTCTACGAGCAGTACTTC
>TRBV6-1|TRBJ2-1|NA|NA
CASSERWGDEQFF
TGTGCCAGCAGTGAAAGGTGGGGAGACGAGCAGTTCTTC
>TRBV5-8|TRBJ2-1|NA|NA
CASSPRARALRGSSYNEQFF
TGTGCCAGCAGCCCTCGAGCCCGGGCATTACGAGGGAGCTCCTACAATGAGCAGTTCTTC
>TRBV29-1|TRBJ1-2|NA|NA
CSVHRQAIYGYTF
TGCAGCGTTCATCGACAGGCGATCTATGGCTACACCTTC
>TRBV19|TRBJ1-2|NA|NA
CASGSNPWRGYTF
TGTGCCAGCGGCTCCAACCCATGGCGCGGCTACACCTTC
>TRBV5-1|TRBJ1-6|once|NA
CASSLGDTLNNSPLHF
TGCGCCAGCAGCTTGGGCGACACGCTGAATAATTCACCCCTCCACTTT
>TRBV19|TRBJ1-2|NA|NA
CASRLGREGLGYTF
TGTGCCAGTAGATTGGGACGAGAGGGACTCGGCTACACCTTC